This is a list of T cell receptor beta chains from one sample in a study of blood T cell repertoires in COVID-19. Data came from immunoSEQ multiplex PCR; TCRdb stores just in-frame clones and leaves some out. Of some 81,000 clones listed, roughly 87% are singletons. The sample consisted of peripheral blood. These receptors came from a woman aged 45 to 65 in a cohort sampled during active COVID-19. Each CDR3 is given with its conserved first and last residue. D genes are given only for firm matches. Clone size is given for some rows only: seen once, a few or many times, or a class if the clone is expanded.

D gene: TRBD2
V gene: TRBV3-1/TRBV3-2
J gene: TRBJ2-1
clone size: -
CDR3 protein: CASSQDLAGGPGEQFF
CDR3 DNA: TGTGCCAGCAGCCAAGACCTAGCGGGAGGGCCAGGTGAGCAGTTCTTC

D gene: TRBD2
V gene: TRBV9
J gene: TRBJ2-1
clone size: -
CDR3 protein: CASSVGWMAGGRRGNEQFF
CDR3 DNA: TGTGCCAGCAGCGTAGGATGGATGGCGGGAGGGCGAAGGGGGAATGAGCAGTTCTTC

D gene: TRBD1
V gene: TRBV19
J gene: TRBJ2-5
clone size: -
CDR3 protein: CASSGRDRDQETQYF
CDR3 DNA: TGTGCCAGTAGTGGCCGGGACAGGGACCAAGAGACCCAGTACTTC

D gene: TRBD1
V gene: TRBV7-3
J gene: TRBJ2-3
clone size: -
CDR3 protein: CASSLTGTGYRLTDTQYF
CDR3 DNA: TGTGCCAGCAGCTTAACCGGGACAGGGTACCGATTAACAGATACGCAGTATTTT

D gene: TRBD1
V gene: TRBV19
J gene: TRBJ1-4
clone size: -
CDR3 protein: CASKEDRDNEKLFF
CDR3 DNA: TGTGCCAGTAAAGAAGACAGGGATAATGAAAAACTGTTTTTT

D gene: -
V gene: TRBV27
J gene: TRBJ2-3
clone size: -
CDR3 protein: CASSLWGYRGPDTQYF
CDR3 DNA: TGTGCCAGCAGTTTGTGGGGATACAGAGGGCCAGATACGCAGTATTTT

D gene: -
V gene: TRBV29-1
J gene: TRBJ1-2
clone size: -
CDR3 protein: CSAGLGLRGYTF
CDR3 DNA: TGCAGCGCCGGTCTGGGTCTCAGGGGCTACACCTTC

D gene: TRBD1
V gene: TRBV9
J gene: TRBJ2-1
clone size: -
CDR3 protein: CASSAPGQGHNEQFF
CDR3 DNA: TGTGCCAGCAGCGCCCCGGGACAGGGACACAATGAGCAGTTCTTC

D gene: -
V gene: TRBV5-1
J gene: TRBJ1-2
clone size: -
CDR3 protein: CASSLSPGLTHF
CDR3 DNA: TGCGCCAGCAGCCTATCCCCGGGACTGACCCACTTC

D gene: -
V gene: TRBV28
J gene: TRBJ1-2
clone size: once
CDR3 protein: CASSPWADEAGGYTF
CDR3 DNA: TGTGCCAGCAGTCCCTGGGCGGATGAGGCGGGGGGCTACACCTTC

D gene: -
V gene: TRBV6-2/TRBV6-3
J gene: TRBJ1-1
clone size: -
CDR3 protein: CASSYRRSTEAFF
CDR3 DNA: TGTGCCAGCAGTTACAGGAGAAGCACTGAAGCTTTCTTT

D gene: -
V gene: TRBV28
J gene: TRBJ2-3
clone size: -
CDR3 protein: CASSLGSGASTDTQYF
CDR3 DNA: TGTGCCAGCAGTTTAGGTAGCGGTGCTAGCACAGATACGCAGTATTTT

D gene: -
V gene: TRBV4-1
J gene: TRBJ1-1
clone size: -
CDR3 protein: CASNTTEAFF
CDR3 DNA: TGCGCCAGCAACACCACTGAAGCTTTCTTT

D gene: -
V gene: TRBV27
J gene: TRBJ2-1
clone size: -
CDR3 protein: CASSPFGSNEQFF
CDR3 DNA: TGTGCCAGCAGTCCCTTCGGGTCCAATGAGCAGTTCTTC

D gene: -
V gene: TRBV3-1/TRBV3-2
J gene: TRBJ1-1
clone size: -
CDR3 protein: CASSPLQGSTGAEAFF
CDR3 DNA: TGTGCCAGCAGCCCTCTTCAGGGTTCCACTGGGGCTGAAGCTTTCTTT

D gene: TRBD2
V gene: TRBV9
J gene: TRBJ2-7
clone size: -
CDR3 protein: CASSGGLAEYEQYF
CDR3 DNA: TGTGCCAGCAGCGGTGGACTAGCCGAGTACGAGCAGTACTTC

D gene: TRBD2
V gene: TRBV12-3/TRBV12-4
J gene: TRBJ2-7
clone size: once
CDR3 protein: CASKPGLEHEQYF
CDR3 DNA: TGTGCCAGCAAACCGGGACTAGAGCACGAGCAGTACTTC

D gene: -
V gene: TRBV5-1
J gene: TRBJ2-1
clone size: once
CDR3 protein: CASSLAPTASYNEQFF
CDR3 DNA: TGCGCCAGCAGCTTGGCCCCGACAGCCTCCTACAATGAGCAGTTCTTC

D gene: TRBD2
V gene: TRBV5-1
J gene: TRBJ2-1
clone size: -
CDR3 protein: CASSHWTSGQEQFF
CDR3 DNA: TGCGCCAGCAGCCATTGGACTAGCGGGCAAGAGCAGTTCTTC

D gene: TRBD2
V gene: TRBV5-1
J gene: TRBJ2-1
clone size: -
CDR3 protein: CASSFGLAETPLGYNEQFF
CDR3 DNA: TGCGCCAGCAGCTTCGGACTAGCGGAGACCCCTTTAGGATACAATGAGCAGTTCTTC

D gene: -
V gene: TRBV15
J gene: TRBJ2-1
clone size: -
CDR3 protein: CATSRDANRYNEQFF
CDR3 DNA: TGTGCCACCAGCAGAGACGCGAACCGATACAATGAGCAGTTCTTC

D gene: TRBD1
V gene: TRBV19
J gene: TRBJ1-5
clone size: -
CDR3 protein: CASSTGGPGQAYQPQHF
CDR3 DNA: TGTGCCAGTAGTACCGGGGGACCGGGACAGGCCTATCAGCCCCAGCATTTT

D gene: TRBD1
V gene: TRBV5-1
J gene: TRBJ1-2
clone size: -
CDR3 protein: CASSSGQVYGYTF
CDR3 DNA: TGCGCCAGCAGCTCGGGACAGGTCTATGGCTACACCTTC

D gene: -
V gene: TRBV28
J gene: TRBJ1-2
clone size: -
CDR3 protein: CASSSSGHPNYGYTF
CDR3 DNA: TGTGCCAGCAGTTCCTCGGGACACCCTAACTATGGCTACACCTTC

D gene: -
V gene: TRBV7-3
J gene: TRBJ2-3
clone size: -
CDR3 protein: CASSLGLSDTQYF
CDR3 DNA: TGTGCCAGCAGTCTCGGACTTTCTGATACGCAGTATTTT

D gene: TRBD2
V gene: TRBV5-1
J gene: TRBJ2-1
clone size: -
CDR3 protein: CASSFVSGSGSEQFF
CDR3 DNA: TGCGCCAGCAGCTTTGTAAGCGGGAGTGGTAGTGAGCAGTTCTTC

D gene: -
V gene: TRBV11-2
J gene: TRBJ2-3
clone size: once
CDR3 protein: CASSLDPHAGTDTQYF
CDR3 DNA: TGTGCCAGCAGTCTTGACCCCCATGCGGGCACAGATACGCAGTATTTT

D gene: TRBD1
V gene: TRBV15
J gene: TRBJ1-1
clone size: -
CDR3 protein: CATSRGTGVGTEAFF
CDR3 DNA: TGTGCCACCAGCAGGGGGACAGGGGTGGGGACTGAAGCTTTCTTT

D gene: -
V gene: TRBV3-1/TRBV3-2
J gene: TRBJ2-1
clone size: once
CDR3 protein: CASSRVDRFLDNEQFF
CDR3 DNA: TGTGCCAGCAGCCGGGTAGACAGGTTCCTAGACAATGAGCAGTTCTTC

D gene: TRBD1
V gene: TRBV6-2/TRBV6-3
J gene: TRBJ1-2
clone size: -
CDR3 protein: CASSYSGTEGPRGGYTF
CDR3 DNA: TGTGCCAGCAGTTACTCCGGGACAGAAGGGCCAAGGGGTGGCTACACCTTC

D gene: TRBD2
V gene: TRBV3-1/TRBV3-2
J gene: TRBJ2-5
clone size: -
CDR3 protein: CASSRPGLAGETQYF
CDR3 DNA: TGTGCCAGCAGCCGCCCGGGACTAGCGGGAGAGACCCAGTACTTC

D gene: TRBD1
V gene: TRBV4-1
J gene: TRBJ2-2
clone size: -
CDR3 protein: CASSHSTGDTGELFF
CDR3 DNA: TGCGCCAGCAGCCACAGCACAGGGGACACCGGGGAGCTGTTTTTT

D gene: TRBD1
V gene: TRBV25-1
J gene: TRBJ1-1
clone size: -
CDR3 protein: CASSGYRGNTEAFF
CDR3 DNA: TGTGCCAGCAGTGGCTACAGGGGGAACACTGAAGCTTTCTTT

D gene: -
V gene: TRBV28
J gene: TRBJ2-2
clone size: -
CDR3 protein: CASSPPNTNTGELFF
CDR3 DNA: TGTGCCAGCAGTCCCCCCAACACGAACACCGGGGAGCTGTTTTTT

D gene: -
V gene: TRBV2
J gene: TRBJ1-4
clone size: -
CDR3 protein: CASLPGRGRDEKLFF
CDR3 DNA: TGTGCCAGCCTACCGGGGCGGGGAAGGGATGAAAAACTGTTTTTT

D gene: -
V gene: TRBV28
J gene: TRBJ2-1
clone size: -
CDR3 protein: CASRVRGNEQFF
CDR3 DNA: TGTGCCAGCAGGGTTCGGGGCAATGAGCAGTTCTTC

D gene: -
V gene: TRBV2
J gene: TRBJ1-2
clone size: -
CDR3 protein: CASRRSADYGYTF
CDR3 DNA: TGTGCCAGCAGGCGGTCTGCGGACTATGGCTACACCTTC

D gene: -
V gene: TRBV30
J gene: TRBJ1-5
clone size: -
CDR3 protein: CAWGEQRLRPQHF
CDR3 DNA: TGTGCCTGGGGGGAACAGCGGCTCCGGCCCCAGCATTTT

D gene: TRBD2
V gene: TRBV29-1
J gene: TRBJ2-1
clone size: -
CDR3 protein: CSAGRASGYNEQFF
CDR3 DNA: TGCAGCGCGGGGAGGGCTAGCGGCTACAATGAGCAGTTCTTC

D gene: TRBD2
V gene: TRBV7-3
J gene: TRBJ2-1
clone size: -
CDR3 protein: CASSLEEASGSQFF
CDR3 DNA: TGTGCCAGCAGCTTAGAGGAGGCTAGCGGTTCGCAGTTCTTC

D gene: TRBD2
V gene: TRBV14
J gene: TRBJ2-1
clone size: -
CDR3 protein: CASSRVGGPYNEQFF
CDR3 DNA: TGTGCCAGCAGCCGCGTGGGAGGGCCATACAATGAGCAGTTCTTC

D gene: -
V gene: TRBV7-9
J gene: TRBJ2-3
clone size: few
CDR3 protein: CASSQIRTWKSTDTQYF
CDR3 DNA: TGTGCCAGCAGCCAAATAAGGACTTGGAAATCCACAGATACGCAGTATTTT

D gene: TRBD1
V gene: TRBV7-6
J gene: TRBJ1-1
clone size: -
CDR3 protein: CASSPTPGGEAFF
CDR3 DNA: TGTGCCAGCAGCCCGACCCCAGGGGGTGAAGCTTTCTTT

D gene: TRBD2
V gene: TRBV25-1
J gene: TRBJ2-3
clone size: once
CDR3 protein: CASSRSGGGDTQYF
CDR3 DNA: TGTGCCAGCAGTCGAAGCGGGGGGGGAGATACGCAGTATTTT

D gene: -
V gene: TRBV28
J gene: TRBJ2-7
clone size: -
CDR3 protein: CASTRTVSYEQYF
CDR3 DNA: TGTGCCAGCACACGGACAGTCTCCTACGAGCAGTACTTC